A single T cell receptor beta chain is shown here with its context. This specimen comes from a study of T-cell reconstitution after alpha-beta-depleted transplantation in children. Germline assignment: CDR1 MNHEY and CDR2 SVGEGT. This CDR3 contains 15 residues. Trimming left V 2 bases short and J 1 base short, with 12 bases between. Unique molecular identifiers were incorporated into the prepared TCRbeta library. MiXCR, run by TCRdb on the PCR reads, gives a single entry per CDR3 protein. The sample holds about 610,000 distinct CDR3 sequences; about 10% are singletons and the top ten take about 4%. This chain connects TRBV6-2 or TRBV6-3 to TRBJ2-7; no definite D call. This receptor was taken from a human donor who donated a stem cell graft to a child with acute myeloid leukemia. Sequencing was performed on PBMCs from the stem cell graft donor, taken from the stem cell graft. Here the CDR3 DNA reads TGTGCCAGCAGTTACGAAAGGCACACTTCCTACGAGCAGTACTTC. Encoded protein: CASSYERHTSYEQYF.